This T cell receptor beta chain was obtained from a study of blood T cell repertoires in COVID-19 (TCRdb year 2020). Regarding the study in general: The collaborator samples originated in the United States, Italy and Spain and spanned the acute and convalescent phases of COVID-19. The material from the prospective study consisted of cDNA or gDNA derived from T cells, B-cell-depleted T cells, or PBMCs. Deeply sampled blood TCRbeta repertoires from subjects exposed to, actively infected with, or recovered from COVID-19 were included in the dataset. The repertoires were made available in a free public database intended to serve as a resource for research on the immune response to SARS-CoV-2. Samples were obtained from the ongoing ImmuneRACE study (first 160 participants) and from 1,254 subjects provided by 6 global collaborators. Nearly every sample came with metadata listing a de-identified subject ID, COVID-19 status, age in years and sex. HLA class I and class II types, where available, came from metadata supplied by the sample provider rather than from assay-based typing. Overall results and qualifications from the work: The quantity of clinical and demographic metadata differed by source and by participant and was supplied without curation.

The collaborating institutions used their own protocols to collect whole blood in K2EDTA tubes. For TCRbeta analysis, collaborator samples were shipped as frozen whole blood, as isolated PBMCs, or as DNA extracted from either sample type. Worth noting for this clone: Its antigen is unknown. Per-nucleotide qualities are absent, and no much larger clonotype sits a single base away.

The immunoSEQ Assay, a bias-controlled multiplex PCR, was used to amplify TCRbeta CDR3 regions from genomic DNA. The authors processed their data as follows. Nucleated cell counts per sample were estimated from amplification of reference gene primers within the assay. To quantify the absolute abundance of each unique TCRbeta CDR3 rearrangement, sequence reads were collapsed and filtered. For each sample, productive Simpson clonality was calculated by taking the square root of Simpson's diversity index across productive rearrangements. The immuneACCESS repertoire file appears here via TCRdb, limited to in-frame rearrangements. These files lack a portion of the clones; in checked studies, under half of the deficit traces to unresolved V genes, and the cause of the others is not known. V and J calls and clone size are copied from that table; D and trimming were computed from the DNA. Within this sample are around 80,000 clones, with about 70% of them counted one time only. Approximately 5.4% of the sample goes to the ten largest clones.

CDR1 and CDR2, per the germline V gene, are MNHEY and SVGAGI. Unmatched junction bases come to 7, with V trimmed by 2 bases and J by 4 bases. Reading from cysteine to phenylalanine, the CDR3 counts 15 amino acids. CDR3 DNA only is kept here, 45 bases in frame from base 1. This chain joins TRBV6-5 to TRBJ2-5, and 7 junctional nucleotides match TRBD2. The sequence came from a man aged 50-59 years with active or convalescent COVID-19. Material for sequencing was peripheral blood. The CDR3 here reads CASSYGPGGRETQYF. The DNA is TGTGCCAGCAGTTACGGGCCGGGGGGTCGAGAGACCCAGTACTTC.